These 5 T cell receptor beta chains share one sample of origin, sequenced in a study of OX40 agonist ivuxolimab in advanced cancers. Method: immunoSEQ multiplex PCR; TCRdb's copy keeps in-frame clones and lacks some. In the table there are roughly 70,000 clones, roughly 87% of which are singletons. Specimen: CD4+ or CD8+ T cells sorted from blood, collected in a trial of the OX40 agonist ivuxolimab. The receptors were sampled from an adult with an advanced solid tumor such as melanoma, head and neck, liver or kidney cancer.

The chain links TRBV28 to TRBJ2-7; TRBD2 aligns across 10 bases. The J segment lost 5 bases and the V segment lost 6 bases, leaving 10 bases of the junction unmatched. This CDR3 spans 15 amino acids. CDR1 is MDHEN and CDR2 is SYDVKM in the germline V gene. CDR3 region: CASRETSGIGDEQYF. The CDR3 DNA reads TGTGCCAGCAGGGAAACTAGCGGGATTGGGGACGAGCAGTACTTC.

The V and J genes are TRBV6-6 and TRBJ2-7, with D unclear. Trimming stripped 2 bases from V and 5 bases from J, with 10 bases between. Germline V gene data show CDR1 as MNHNY and CDR2 as SVGAGI (reference sequence). This CDR3 has 13 amino acids. For the CDR3, the DNA is TGTGCCAGCAGTTACGATGGGATCCACGAGCAGTACTTC. Its translation is CASSYDGIHEQYF.

The J gene is TRBJ2-4, the V gene TRBV7-8; weak D call: TRBD2 (6 bases). The CDR3 totals 15 residues. CDR1 is SGHVS and CDR2 is FQNEAQ in the germline V gene. V lost 2 bases and J 5 bases, leaving 13 bases between the germline ends. In DNA form, the CDR3 reads TGTGCCAGCAGCTTAAGGTGGGGACTTGAAAACATTCAGTACTTC. Amino acids: CASSLRWGLENIQYF.

Notes on this clone: This specimen includes other DNA sequences encoding the same CDR3. V and J are TRBV7-2 and TRBJ1-2; TRBD1 might be the D (5 bases). Trimming pared 5 bases from V and 2 bases from J, leaving 9 bases between. CDR1 and CDR2 (germline): SGHTA, FQGNSA. The CDR3 consists of 13 residues. The CDR3 loop reads CASSLRDNYGYTF. DNA for the CDR3: TGTGCCAGCAGCCTCCGGGACAACTATGGCTACACCTTC.

The chain employs TRBV5-8 and TRBJ2-3; no reliable D call. The CDR3 sequence is 12 residues long. Germline V CDR1 and CDR2: SGHTS, YDEGEE. Trimming took off 1 base at V and 11 bases at J, with 11 bases between the two ends. The CDR3 reads CASSLSGSRQYF. CDR3 DNA sequence: TGTGCCAGCAGCTTGTCTGGCAGTAGGCAGTATTTT.